The T cell receptor beta chain under discussion was sequenced for a study of blood T cell repertoires in COVID-19 (dated by TCRdb to 2020 to 2021). With regard to the full study: Collaborator samples came from the United States, Italy and Spain and covered acute and convalescent phases of COVID-19. The material from the prospective study consisted of cDNA or gDNA derived from T cells, B-cell-depleted T cells, or PBMCs. Deeply sampled blood TCRbeta repertoires from subjects exposed to, actively infected with, or recovered from COVID-19 were included in the dataset. A freely available public database, intended as a resource for researchers studying the immune response to SARS-CoV-2, is where the repertoires were released. The samples were drawn from the first 160 participants of the ongoing ImmuneRACE study and from some 1,300 subjects provided by 6 global collaborators. Nearly every sample came with metadata listing a de-identified subject ID, COVID-19 status, age in years and sex. HLA class I and class II types, where available, came from metadata supplied by the sample provider rather than from assay-based typing.

Counted from cysteine to phenylalanine, this CDR3 has 14 amino acids. The DNA shown is the 42-base CDR3, in frame from base 1. V loses 2 bases of germline sequence and J loses 7 bases, and the interval between the two ends is 9 bases. In the germline V gene, CDR1 corresponds to SGHTA and CDR2 to FQGNSA. On the study overall, not on this receptor specifically: The quantity of clinical and demographic metadata differed by source and by participant and was supplied without curation.

TCRbeta CDR3 regions were amplified from genomic DNA by means of the immunoSEQ Assay, a bias-controlled multiplex PCR. The authors processed their data as follows. Within the assay, amplification of reference gene primers was used to estimate how many nucleated cells each sample contained. To quantify the absolute abundance of each unique TCRbeta CDR3 rearrangement, sequence reads were collapsed and filtered. For each sample, productive Simpson clonality was calculated as the square root of Simpson's diversity index across productive rearrangements. In TCRdb, the immuneACCESS table is reduced to in-frame sequences with V and J assigned. These tables do not hold every clone; where another copy was compared, an unresolved V gene accounts for under half, and the others remain unexplained. V and J calls and clone size follow that table, whereas D and trimming were derived from the DNA. The sample contains roughly 140,000 clones, approximately 83% of them found a single time. Around 3.3% of the sample is taken by the ten largest.

A note on this clone: This clone's antigen is unknown. One base away there is no much larger clone; base qualities are not given.

Each collaborating institution followed its own protocols to collect whole blood in K2EDTA tubes. For TCRbeta analysis, collaborators shipped samples in one of three forms: frozen whole blood, isolated PBMCs, or DNA extracted from either of those sample types. Material for sequencing was peripheral blood. This receptor was identified in a man in his 70s with acute or convalescent COVID-19. Rearrangement joined TRBV7-2 to TRBJ1-6; no confident D gene assignment can be made. This receptor carries the CDR3 CASSLLGDNSPLHF. The DNA is TGTGCCAGCAGCTTATTAGGAGACAATTCACCCCTCCACTTT.